Here is one TCR beta chain with its context. TCRdb's copy holds only in-frame clones and misses some; the assay was immunoSEQ multiplex PCR. The sample lists about 500,000 clones, over 60% occurring once. The data are from a study of shared clonotypes between healthy human individuals. Trimming at V came to 6 bases and at J to 6 bases, leaving 3 bases not matched to a gene. In germline, CDR1 is MNHNY, CDR2 SVGAGI (reference sequence). This CDR3 has 13 residues. This chain joins TRBV6-6 and TRBJ2-1, with 9 bases that match TRBD2. Input material: PBMCs. This receptor was taken from a woman aged 40-49 years in good health. Some clones in this sample may be carry-over from other donors' samples. This CDR3 reads CASRTGLANEQFF. The CDR3 DNA reads as TGTGCCAGCAGGACGGGACTAGCCAATGAGCAGTTCTTC.